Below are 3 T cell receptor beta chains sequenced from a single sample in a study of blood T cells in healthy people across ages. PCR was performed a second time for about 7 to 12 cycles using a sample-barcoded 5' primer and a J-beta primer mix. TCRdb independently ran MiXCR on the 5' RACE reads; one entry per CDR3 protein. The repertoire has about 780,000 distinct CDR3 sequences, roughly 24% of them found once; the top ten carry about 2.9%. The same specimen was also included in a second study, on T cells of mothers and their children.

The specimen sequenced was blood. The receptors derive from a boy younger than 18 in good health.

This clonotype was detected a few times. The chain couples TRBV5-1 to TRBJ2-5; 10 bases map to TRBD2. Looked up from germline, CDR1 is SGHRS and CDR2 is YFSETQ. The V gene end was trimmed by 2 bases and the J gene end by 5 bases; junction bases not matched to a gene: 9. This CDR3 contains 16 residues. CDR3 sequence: CASSFLAGEPTETQYF. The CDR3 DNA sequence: TGCGCCAGCAGCTTTCTAGCGGGGGAGCCTACGGAGACCCAGTACTTC.

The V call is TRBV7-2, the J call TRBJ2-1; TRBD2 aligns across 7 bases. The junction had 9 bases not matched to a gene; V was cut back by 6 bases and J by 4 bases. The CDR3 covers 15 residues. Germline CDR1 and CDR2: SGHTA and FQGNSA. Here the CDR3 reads CASSREEGGYNEQFF. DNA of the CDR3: TGTGCCAGCAGTCGGGAGGAGGGCGGGTACAATGAGCAGTTCTTC.

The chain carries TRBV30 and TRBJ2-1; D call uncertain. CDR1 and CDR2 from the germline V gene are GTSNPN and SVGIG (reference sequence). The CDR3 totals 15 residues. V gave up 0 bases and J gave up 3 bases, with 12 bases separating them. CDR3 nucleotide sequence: TGTGCCTGGAGTGTACTTGAGAGAGGCTACAATGAGCAGTTCTTC. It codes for CAWSVLERGYNEQFF.